These 24 T cell receptor beta chains share one sample of origin, sequenced in a study of blood T cell repertoires in COVID-19. The assay was immunoSEQ multiplex PCR, and TCRdb's table has in-frame clones only and misses some. The table has 450,000 or so clones, about nine tenths seen once. Sequencing input: peripheral blood. These receptors were taken from a woman aged 40 to 50 with COVID-19, enrolled during active disease.

The rearrangement links TRBV7-6 to TRBJ2-3; D gene ambiguous. The V gene's germline CDR1 is SGHVS and CDR2 FNYEAQ. The V and J ends lost 0 bases and 8 bases respectively, with 9 bases between them. There are 13 residues in the CDR3. The CDR3 loop reads CASSLAVHGTQYF. CDR3 DNA sequence: TGTGCCAGCAGCTTAGCGGTTCACGGTACGCAGTATTTT.

This clone was counted a single time. J is TRBJ2-1 and V is TRBV11-3; a weak D match, TRBD2 (6 bases). CDR3 length equals 14 residues. The V gene lost 4 bases and the J gene lost 8 bases, with 15 bases spanning the gap. The germline gives CDR1 SGHNT, CDR2 YENEEA. The CDR3 nucleotides read TGTGCCAGCAGCTCTCGGGGGAGAACCGATGAGCAGTTCTTC. It specifies CASSSRGRTDEQFF.

This clone occurred once. The chain has TRBV2 and TRBJ2-7; no clear D gene. Germline CDR1 is SNHLY and CDR2 is FYNNEI. This CDR3 spans 12 amino acids. V was trimmed by 1 base and J by 3 bases, leaving 4 bases between them. The CDR3 DNA sequence: TGTGCCAGCAGTGAAGGAGTCTACGAGCAGTACTTC. Translation gives CASSEGVYEQYF.

V is TRBV5-6 and J is TRBJ1-2; D remains ambiguous. Looked up from germline, CDR1 is SGHDT and CDR2 is YYEEEE. The CDR3 totals 13 residues. Trimming cost V 0 bases and J 6 bases, with 9 bases left between them. This CDR3 reads CASSLGGENGYTF. Here the CDR3 DNA reads TGTGCCAGCAGCTTGGGCGGGGAAAATGGCTACACCTTC.

The chain employs TRBV19 and TRBJ2-1; D ambiguous. This CDR3 region has 13 residues. Germline CDR1 LNHDA, CDR2 SQIVND (reference sequence). The ends were cut back, 0 bases at V and 4 bases at J, with 4 bases in the middle. Here the CDR3 DNA reads TGTGCCAGTAGTATAGACAGATACAATGAGCAGTTCTTC. Translation gives CASSIDRYNEQFF.

This rearrangement joins TRBV30 to TRBJ2-7, with TRBD1 matching over 8 bases. V was clipped by 5 bases and J by 4 bases; unmatched bases: 10. The CDR3 sequence is 14 residues long. Germline CDR1 GTSNPN, CDR2 SVGIG (reference sequence). The CDR3 loop reads CAWSIAGGSYEQYF. The CDR3 DNA reads as TGTGCCTGGTCCATTGCAGGGGGCTCGTACGAGCAGTACTTC. The full variable domain, with the rest looked up from reference TRBV30 and TRBJ2-7, is SQTIHQWPATLVQPVGSPLSLECTVEGTSNPNLYWYRQAAGRGLQLLFYSVGIGQISSEVPQNLSASRPQDRQFILSSKKLLLSDSGFYLCAWSIAGGSYEQYFGPGTRLTVT.

V is TRBV27 and J is TRBJ2-3; TRBD2 agrees at 9 bases. J lost 3 bases, V lost 5 bases, and 6 bases had no gene match. Germline V gives CDR1 MNHEY, CDR2 SMNVEV (reference sequence). The CDR3 sequence is 15 residues long. The CDR3 spells CASSILTSGTDTQYF. CDR3 sequence (DNA): TGTGCCAGCAGTATACTGACTAGCGGTACAGATACGCAGTATTTT.

The rearrangement uses TRBV12-3 or TRBV12-4 and TRBJ2-3; 8 positions match TRBD2. The CDR3 loop spans 13 amino acids. The V segment lost 8 bases and the J segment 1 base; nucleotides outside the gene matches: 2. CDR3 in amino acids: CASDSGGTDTQYF. CDR3 nucleotides: TGTGCCAGCGATAGCGGGGGCACAGATACGCAGTATTTT.

The chain employs TRBV7-2 and TRBJ2-3; 8 bases map to TRBD1. The ends lost 1 base at V and 13 bases at J; junction bases unmatched: 16. Germline CDR1 reads SGHTA; CDR2 reads FQGNSA. The CDR3 runs 16 residues. The CDR3 loop reads CASSLVSGTGPRKKYF. CDR3 coding DNA: TGTGCCAGCAGCTTAGTTTCCGGGACAGGCCCCAGGAAGAAGTATTTT. The whole variable domain, remainder taken from reference TRBV7-2 and TRBJ2-3, is GAGVSQSPSNKVTEKGKDVELRCDPISGHTALYWYRQSLGQGLEFLIYFQGNSAPDKSGLPSDRFSAERTGGSVSTLTIQRTQQEDSAVYLCASSLVSGTGPRKKYFGPGTRLTVL.

This chain connects TRBV9 to TRBJ2-2; D gene uncertain. Germline V gives CDR1 SGDLS, CDR2 YYNGEE. CDR3 length: 13 residues. Trimming removed 4 bases at V and 8 bases at J, with 12 bases between. DNA for the CDR3: TGTGCCAGCAGCCCCCGCTTGGAGGGGGAGCTGTTTTTT. Its translation: CASSPRLEGELFF.

V is TRBV5-6 and J is TRBJ2-1; D is possibly TRBD1 (5 bases). CDR1 is SGHDT and CDR2 is YYEEEE in the germline V gene. The V and J ends lost 0 bases and 0 bases respectively, with 16 bases between them. This CDR3 contains 18 residues. CDR3 nucleotides: TGTGCCAGCAGCTTGGTTTTCTCCGGACAACTCTCCTACAATGAGCAGTTCTTC. Amino acids: CASSLVFSGQLSYNEQFF.

The chain has TRBV9 and TRBJ1-3; 10 bases fit TRBD1. V shed 0 bases and J 2 bases; nucleotides not matched to a gene: 2. This CDR3 is 16 amino acids long. Germline CDR1 reads SGDLS; CDR2 reads YYNGEE. The CDR3 DNA follows: TGTGCCAGCAGCGTAGGAGGGACAGGGGCTGGAAACACCATATATTTT. It codes for CASSVGGTGAGNTIYF.

CDR3 coding DNA: TGTGCCTGGAGGGACAGTCGGCAGACTGAAGCTTTCTTT. It codes for CAWRDSRQTEAFF. The chain carries TRBV30 and TRBJ1-1; maybe TRBD1 (6 bases). Trimming pared 3 bases from V and 5 bases from J, leaving 13 bases between. The CDR3 is 13 amino acids. Germline assignment: CDR1 GTSNPN and CDR2 SVGIG (reference sequence).

The sample holds a few counts of this clone. This chain links TRBV2 with TRBJ2-1; D is unclear. The CDR3 loop spans 11 amino acids. Germline V gene data show CDR1 as SNHLY and CDR2 as FYNNEI. The V gene lost 6 bases and the J gene lost 5 bases, with 5 bases spanning the gap. The CDR3 sequence is CASSPDNEQFF. CDR3 coding DNA: TGTGCCAGCAGCCCAGACAATGAGCAGTTCTTC.

The chain couples TRBV6-6 to TRBJ2-7; 7 nucleotides match TRBD2. The length of the CDR3 is 14 residues. Trimming took 7 bases from V and 1 from J; bases not matched to a gene: 7. Germline V CDR1 and CDR2: MNHNY, SVGAGI (reference sequence). The CDR3 nucleotides are TGTGCCAGCACCCGGGGGGACCTTTCCTACGAGCAGTACTTC. This encodes CASTRGDLSYEQYF.

V and J are TRBV25-1 and TRBJ1-5; 7 nucleotides agree with TRBD1. Per the germline V gene, CDR1 is MGHDK and CDR2 is SYGVNS. The CDR3 is made up of 16 amino acids. V trimming: 3 bases; J trimming: 0 bases; junction bases outside the gene matches: 5. CDR3 nucleotides: TGTGCCAGCAGTGAGGGGACAGACATTAGCAATCAGCCCCAGCATTTT. Its protein product is CASSEGTDISNQPQHF. Together with reference TRBV25-1 and TRBJ1-5, the CDR3 gives the full variable domain: EADIYQTPRYLVIGTGKKITLECSQTMGHDKMYWYQQDPGMELHLIHYSYGVNSTEKGDLSSESTVSRIRTEHFPLTLESARPSHTSQYLCASSEGTDISNQPQHFGDGTRLSIL.

The genes are TRBV19 and TRBJ1-5, with D perhaps TRBD1 (5 bases). Trimming left V 7 bases short and J 0 bases short, with 16 bases between. CDR1 and CDR2 from the germline V gene are LNHDA and SQIVND (reference sequence). This CDR3 spans 16 amino acids. CDR3 coding DNA: TGTGCCAGTATCCCCCGAACAGGATATAGCAATCAGCCCCAGCATTTT. Translated, it gives CASIPRTGYSNQPQHF.

The rearrangement uses TRBV10-2 and TRBJ1-6; tentatively, D is TRBD1 (6 bases). The CDR3 is 13 residues long. Germline-derived CDR1 and CDR2 are WSHSY and SAAADI. Trimming took 2 bases from V and 9 from J, leaving 8 bases between them. CDR3 sequence reads: CASSENRVSPLHF. DNA for the CDR3: TGCGCCAGCAGTGAGAACAGGGTTTCACCCCTCCACTTT.

This clone was counted a few times. The genes are TRBV27 and TRBJ1-1; D is possibly TRBD1 (6 bases). The V end lost 3 bases, the J end lost 5 bases, and 10 bases lay between the germline ends. Germline values: CDR1 MNHEY, CDR2 SMNVEV (reference sequence). The CDR3 loop spans 13 amino acids. This CDR3 reads CASSFNRGTEAFF. The DNA for the CDR3 is TGTGCCAGCAGTTTTAATAGGGGGACTGAAGCTTTCTTT.

In its sample, this clone was seen once. The chain links TRBV5-1 to TRBJ2-3, with TRBD2 as a possible D gene (7 bases). Per the germline V gene, CDR1 is SGHRS and CDR2 is YFSETQ. This CDR3 is 16 amino acids long. Deletions cut 1 base from V and 2 bases from J, with 14 bases between. The CDR3 nucleotides read TGCGCCAGCAGCTTGAGGGGGGGCGCGAACACAGATACGCAGTATTTT. Its protein product is CASSLRGGANTDTQYF.

Here the CDR3 reads CASNIGLREDVDTQYF. In DNA, the CDR3 is TGTGCCAGTAATATCGGCCTTAGGGAGGATGTAGATACGCAGTATTTT. V gene TRBV19 combines with J gene TRBJ2-3; tentative D call: TRBD2 (6 bases). With 7 bases removed from V and 5 bases from J, the gap between germline ends came to 22 bases. The CDR3 is 16 residues long. Germline V CDR1 and CDR2: LNHDA, SQIVND (reference sequence).

J is TRBJ2-1 and V is TRBV9; perhaps TRBD2 as D (6 bases). The CDR3 spans 18 residues. CDR1 is SGDLS, CDR2 YYNGEE, per germline. The ends were cut back, 3 bases at V and 7 bases at J, with 26 bases in the middle. The CDR3 protein is CASSDPSAVGTLGNEQFF. The CDR3 DNA reads TGTGCCAGCAGCGACCCCTCCGCGGTGGGGACTTTAGGGAATGAGCAGTTCTTC.

CDR3 region: CASSPGTRNTGELFF. The DNA for the CDR3 is TGTGCCAGCAGCCCGGGGACTAGAAACACCGGGGAGCTGTTTTTT. V gene TRBV7-2 combines with J gene TRBJ2-2; 8 bases are shared with TRBD2. The CDR3 loop spans 15 amino acids. The germline V gene encodes CDR1 SGHTA and CDR2 FQGNSA. With V trimmed by 5 bases and J by 2 bases, 4 bases remained unmatched.

This chain uses TRBV7-9 with TRBJ1-1; D is possibly TRBD1 (6 bases). CDR1 is SEHNR, CDR2 FQNEAQ, per germline (reference sequence). V lost 5 bases and J lost 8, with 9 bases in between. The CDR3 spans 11 residues. The CDR3 region is CASSPGVEAFF. CDR3 DNA: TGTGCCAGCAGCCCAGGGGTGGAAGCTTTCTTT.